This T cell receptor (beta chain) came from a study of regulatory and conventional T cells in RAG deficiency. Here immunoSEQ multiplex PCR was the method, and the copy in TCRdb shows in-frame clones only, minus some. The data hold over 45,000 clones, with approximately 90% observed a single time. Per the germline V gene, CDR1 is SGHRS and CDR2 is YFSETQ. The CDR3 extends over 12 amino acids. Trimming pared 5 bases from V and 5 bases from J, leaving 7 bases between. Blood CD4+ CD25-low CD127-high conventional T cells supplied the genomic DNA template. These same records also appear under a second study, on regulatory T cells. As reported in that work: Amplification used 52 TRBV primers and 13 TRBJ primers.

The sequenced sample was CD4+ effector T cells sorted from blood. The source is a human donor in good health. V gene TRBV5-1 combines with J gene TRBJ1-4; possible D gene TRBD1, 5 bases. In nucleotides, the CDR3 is TGCGCCAGCAGGCAGGGAAATGAAAAACTGTTTTTT. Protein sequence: CASRQGNEKLFF.